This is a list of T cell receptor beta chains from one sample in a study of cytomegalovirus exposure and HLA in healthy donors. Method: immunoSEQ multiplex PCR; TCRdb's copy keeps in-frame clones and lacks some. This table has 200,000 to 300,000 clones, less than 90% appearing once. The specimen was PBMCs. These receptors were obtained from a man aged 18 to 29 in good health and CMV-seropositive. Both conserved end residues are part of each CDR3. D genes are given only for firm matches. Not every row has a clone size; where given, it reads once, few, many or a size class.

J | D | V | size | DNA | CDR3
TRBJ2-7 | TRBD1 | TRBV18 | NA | TGTGCCAGCTCACCATACCGGGACAGCCTCTACGAGCAGTACTTC | CASSPYRDSLYEQYF
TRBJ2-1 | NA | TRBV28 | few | TGTGCCAGCCGGAGGGGGAAGGTCAATGAGCAGTTCTTC | CASRRGKVNEQFF
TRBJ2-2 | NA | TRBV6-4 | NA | TGTGCCAGCAGGAGGGACACATCGAACACCGGGGAGCTGTTTTTT | CASRRDTSNTGELFF
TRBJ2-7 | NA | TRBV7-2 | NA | TGTGCCAGCAGCTTAGGACGGGGACCCTACGAGCAGTACTTC | CASSLGRGPYEQYF
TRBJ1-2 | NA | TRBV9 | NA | TGTGCCTCCAAAGACCCCAGTGGCTACACCTTC | CASKDPSGYTF
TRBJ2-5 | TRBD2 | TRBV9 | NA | TGTGCCAGCAGCCCCGCTCCGGGACTAGCGGGATTAGTAGAGACCCAGTACTTC | CASSPAPGLAGLVETQYF
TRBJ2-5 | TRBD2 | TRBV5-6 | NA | TGTGCCTCCAGGGCTAGCGGGAGGGTTCTACAAGAGACCCAGTACTTC | CASRASGRVLQETQYF
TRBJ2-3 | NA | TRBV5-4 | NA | TGTGCCAGCCGATCCGGGGGCGGGAGCACAGATACGCAGTATTTT | CASRSGGGSTDTQYF
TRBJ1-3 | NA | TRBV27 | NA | TGTGCCAGCAGTTTAACGGCAGGCCGCTCTGGAAACACCATATATTTT | CASSLTAGRSGNTIYF
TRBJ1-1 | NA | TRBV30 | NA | TGTGCCTGGAGTAGAAACCGGAGGGCTATGAACACTGAAGCTTTCTTT | CAWSRNRRAMNTEAFF
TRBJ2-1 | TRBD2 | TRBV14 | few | TGTGCCAGCAGCCGCGAACTAGCGGGAGGTGGTGATGAGCAGTTCTTC | CASSRELAGGGDEQFF
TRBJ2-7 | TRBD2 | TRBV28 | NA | TGTGCCAGCAGTTTATATTCGGGACTAGCGGTATCCTACGAGCAGTACTTC | CASSLYSGLAVSYEQYF
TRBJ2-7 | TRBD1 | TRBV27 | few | TGTGCCAGCAGTTCCCTCAACTCCGACAGGGGGTCTAGCGACGAGCAGTACTTC | CASSSLNSDRGSSDEQYF
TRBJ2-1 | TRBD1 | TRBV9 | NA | TGTGCCAGCAGCTCAAGACAGGGGGCAAACAATGAGCAGTTCTTC | CASSSRQGANNEQFF
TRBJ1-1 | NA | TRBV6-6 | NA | TGTGCCAGCAGTTACTCGATTCGAGTGAACACTGAAGCTTTCTTT | CASSYSIRVNTEAFF
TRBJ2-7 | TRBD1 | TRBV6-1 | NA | TGTGCCAGCAGTGAACCAGGGGGCGTCTACGAGCAGTACTTC | CASSEPGGVYEQYF
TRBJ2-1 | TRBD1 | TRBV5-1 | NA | TGCGCCAGCAGCTCTGGACAGGGCTCCTACAATGAGCAGTTCTTC | CASSSGQGSYNEQFF
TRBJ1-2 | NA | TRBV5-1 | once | TGCGCCAGCAGCTTTGGTGTACGTAGTGGGGCTAACTATGGCTACACCTTC | CASSFGVRSGANYGYTF
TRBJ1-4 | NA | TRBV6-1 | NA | TGTGCCAGCAGTGAAGAGGCAGGGAATGAAAAACTGTTTTTT | CASSEEAGNEKLFF
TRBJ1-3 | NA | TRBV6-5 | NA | TGTGCCAGCAGTTACGTGGGGGGGTCGGCTGGAAACACCATATATTTT | CASSYVGGSAGNTIYF
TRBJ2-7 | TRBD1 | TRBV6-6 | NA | TGTGCCAGCAGAGGGACAGGGGCTTACCACGAGCAGTACTTC | CASRGTGAYHEQYF
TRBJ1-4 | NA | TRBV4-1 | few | TGCGCCAGCAGCCAAGATTGGGTTAATGAAAAACTGTTTTTT | CASSQDWVNEKLFF
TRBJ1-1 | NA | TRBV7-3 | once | TGTGCCAGCAGCGGGGGACCGGCAAACACTGAAGCTTTCTTT | CASSGGPANTEAFF
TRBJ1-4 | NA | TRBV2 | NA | TGTGCCAGCAGTGGGGGACGGGAAAAACTGTTTTTT | CASSGGREKLFF
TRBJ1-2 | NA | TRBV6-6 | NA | TGTGCCAGCAGTTACTCCTCCGGGGGGGGCTATGGCTACACCTTC | CASSYSSGGGYGYTF
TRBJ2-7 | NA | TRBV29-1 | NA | TGCAGCGTTGGACGGGCGGGCCAATACGAGCAGTACTTC | CSVGRAGQYEQYF
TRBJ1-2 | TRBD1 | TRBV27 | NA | TGTGCCAGCAGTTCCCTTTGGACAGGAGACGGCTACACCTTC | CASSSLWTGDGYTF
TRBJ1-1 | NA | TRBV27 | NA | TGTGCCAGCAGTTTATCGGGCAAGAACACTGAAGCTTTCTTT | CASSLSGKNTEAFF
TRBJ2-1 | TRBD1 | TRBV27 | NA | TGTGCCAGCAGGAGAAGGGGGCACCATGAGCAGTTCTTC | CASRRRGHHEQFF
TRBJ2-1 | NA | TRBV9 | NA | TGTGCCAGCAGCGTAGAAGGGGCCAGATTGGGTGATGAGCAGTTCTTC | CASSVEGARLGDEQFF